Listed below are T cell receptor beta chains from one sample, sequenced in a study of tumor-infiltrating lymphocytes in oesophageal squamous cell carcinoma. One entry per CDR3 protein results from TCRdb running MiXCR on the PCR reads. This table holds more than 10,000 distinct CDR3 sequences, approximately 58% found once. The sample was esophageal tumor tissue. The receptors here all came from a female donor with esophageal squamous cell carcinoma. The CDR3 runs from the conserved cysteine through the conserved F or W. The order of the fields is J gene, D gene, V gene, clone size, CDR3 protein, CDR3 DNA. The D gene is left open where the match is weak. Rows may omit the clone size; those that give it use once, few, many or a size class.

TRBJ2-5 TRBD2 TRBV7-3 . CASSKTSSGTQYF TGTGCCAGCAGCAAGACTAGCTCGGGGACCCAGTACTTC
TRBJ2-3 TRBD2 TRBV7-3 . CASSLSLTSGSYTQYF TGTGCCAGCAGCTTAAGCCTAACTAGCGGGAGTTATACGCAGTATTTT
TRBJ2-7 TRBD2 TRBV7-2 . CASSSLAGYEQYF TGTGCCAGCAGTTCACTAGCGGGATACGAGCAGTACTTC
TRBJ1-5 TRBD1 TRBV6-1 many CASSAGGYSNQPQHF TGTGCCAGCAGTGCAGGGGGCTATAGCAATCAGCCCCAGCATTTT
TRBJ2-1 . TRBV7-8 . CASSLLNEQFF TGTGCCAGCAGCCTCCTGAATGAGCAGTTCTTC
TRBJ2-7 . TRBV7-2 . CASSRGNSYEQYF TGTGCCAGCAGCCGAGGCAACTCCTACGAGCAGTACTTC
TRBJ2-5 . TRBV7-3 . CASSSTGTKETQYF TGTGCCAGCAGCTCAACCGGGACAAAAGAGACCCAGTACTTC
TRBJ1-2 TRBD1 TRBV28 once CASSPWTGGAYGYTF TGTGCCAGCAGTCCTTGGACAGGGGGCGCCTATGGCTACACCTTC
TRBJ2-1 . TRBV7-3 . CASSYKGGTYNEQFF TGTGCCAGCAGCTATAAAGGGGGGACCTACAATGAGCAGTTCTTC
TRBJ2-1 TRBD2 TRBV12-5 . CASAPGTTYISEQFF TGTGCTAGTGCCCCCGGGACTACGTACATCAGTGAGCAGTTCTTC
TRBJ2-5 . TRBV7-2 . CASSLMLETQYF TGTGCCAGCAGCTTAATGTTGGAGACCCAGTACTTC
TRBJ2-7 TRBD2 TRBV7-8 . CASSLGGLAGTYEQYF TGTGCCAGCAGCTTAGGTGGACTAGCGGGAACCTACGAGCAGTACTTC
TRBJ1-5 . TRBV7-2 . CASSLEGFNQPQHF TGTGCCAGCAGCTTAGAGGGGTTCAATCAGCCCCAGCATTTT
TRBJ2-1 . TRBV12-3/TRBV12-4 once CASSLWGESSYNEQFF TGTGCCAGCAGTTTATGGGGGGAGAGCTCCTACAATGAGCAGTTCTTC
TRBJ1-5 TRBD1 TRBV10-3 few CAISGDRGLDQPQHF TGTGCCATCAGCGGAGACAGGGGGCTCGATCAGCCCCAGCATTTT
TRBJ2-7 . TRBV7-2 . CASSLVAVGAYEQYF TGTGCCAGCAGCTTAGTCGCGGTGGGGGCCTACGAGCAGTACTTC
TRBJ1-2 . TRBV7-2 . CASSRLGTSNYGYTF TGTGCCAGCAGCCGGCTAGGGACAAGCAACTATGGCTACACCTTC
TRBJ2-6 TRBD1 TRBV28 . CASSLWQGDSSGANVLTF TGTGCCAGCAGTTTGTGGCAGGGGGATAGCTCTGGGGCCAACGTCCTGACTTTC
TRBJ1-6 . TRBV7-4 once CASSRTVYEQYF TGTGCCAGCAGCCGGACAGTATACGAGCAGTACTTT
TRBJ1-1 TRBD1 TRBV28 few CASSYRGRGGAEAFF TGTGCCAGCAGTTACAGGGGCCGGGGGGGAGCTGAAGCTTTCTTT
TRBJ2-1 . TRBV2 many CASTDQDEQFF TGTGCCAGCACTGATCAGGATGAGCAGTTCTTC
TRBJ2-1 . TRBV7-6 . CASSIYRGEQFF TGTGCCAGCAGCATCTATCGCGGGGAGCAGTTCTTC
TRBJ2-5 TRBD1 TRBV5-1 . CASSLATGVKTQYF TGCGCCAGCAGCTTGGCGACAGGGGTGAAGACCCAGTACTTC
TRBJ2-6 . TRBV7-2 few CASSLGQGANVLTF TGTGCCAGCAGCTTAGGGCAGGGGGCCAACGTCCTGACTTTC
TRBJ2-5 . TRBV7-3 . CASSLPRQETQYF TGTGCCAGCAGCTTACCGAGGCAAGAGACCCAGTACTTC
TRBJ2-7 . TRBV7-8 . CASSLTASPLHF TGTGCCAGCAGCTTAACGGCGTCACCCCTCCACTTC
TRBJ2-7 . TRBV28 medium-sized CASSPREGAYEQYF TGTGCCAGCAGTCCGCGAGAGGGAGCCTACGAGCAGTACTTC
TRBJ1-1 TRBD1 TRBV6-1 . CASSTDRGRTEAFF TGTGCCAGCAGTACGGACAGGGGGAGGACTGAAGCTTTCTTT
TRBJ2-7 . TRBV7-2 . CASSSTSRGYEQYF TGTGCCAGCAGTTCAACCTCACGAGGCTACGAGCAGTACTTC
TRBJ1-1 TRBD1 TRBV7-2 . CASSSGQILVAFF TGTGCCAGCAGCTCGGGACAGATCCTTGTAGCTTTCTTT
TRBJ2-1 . TRBV7-3 . CASSQRGSSYNEQFF TGTGCCAGCAGCCAGCGAGGGAGCTCCTACAATGAGCAGTTCTTC
TRBJ2-5 TRBD2 TRBV7-6 . CASSRRAGGQEPQYF TGTGCCAGCAGCCGAAGGGCGGGAGGGCAAGAGCCCCAGTACTTC
TRBJ1-1 . TRBV7-8 . CASSLVSRGNTEAFF TGTGCCAGCAGCTTAGTCAGCAGGGGGAACACTGAAGCTTTCTTT
TRBJ2-7 . TRBV7-6 once CASSLARVNEQYF TGTGCCAGCAGCTTAGCGCGGGTAAACGAGCAGTACTTC
TRBJ2-5 . TRBV7-8 . CASNPWGLAETQYF TGTGCCAGCAATCCTTGGGGGCTAGCGGAGACCCAGTACTTC
TRBJ2-2 . TRBV6-1 . CASREPSGIGELFF TGTGCCAGCAGAGAACCGTCAGGCATCGGGGAGCTGTTTTTT